A selection of T cell receptor beta chains follows, all from one sample in a study of cytomegalovirus exposure and HLA in healthy donors. The protocol was immunoSEQ multiplex PCR, while the TCRdb copy is restricted to in-frame clones and leaves out a portion. The sample records 90,000 to 150,000 clones, approximately 69% being singletons. Source material: PBMCs. The receptors were gathered from a woman aged 45-59 years in good health and CMV-seropositive. Both conserved end residues are part of each CDR3. Fields, in order: D gene, V gene, clone size, J gene, CDR3 protein, CDR3 DNA. D genes are given only for firm matches. Size tells how often a clone was seen (once, few, many) or the class of an expanded clone, and some rows leave it out.

>TRBD1|TRBV7-6|-|TRBJ1-3
CASSLISTGGSGNTIYF
TGTGCCAGCAGCTTGATCTCGACAGGGGGCTCTGGAAACACCATATATTTT
>TRBD2|TRBV9|-|TRBJ2-1
CASSVPGLAGVSNEQFF
TGTGCCAGCAGCGTACCTGGACTAGCGGGAGTGAGCAATGAGCAGTTCTTC
>TRBD2|TRBV7-9|few|TRBJ2-3
CASSYPLGLAGRTDTQYF
TGTGCCAGCAGCTACCCCCTGGGACTAGCGGGACGCACAGATACGCAGTATTTT
>-|TRBV30|-|TRBJ1-3
CAWSGTEVHTIYF
TGTGCCTGGAGTGGAACAGAAGTCCACACCATATATTTT
>TRBD1|TRBV30|-|TRBJ1-2
CAWTMIGQGFTGYGYTF
TGCGCCTGGACTATGATCGGACAGGGGTTCACCGGCTATGGCTACACCTTC
>-|TRBV4-2|once|TRBJ2-2
CASSQGDGELFF
TGTGCCAGCAGCCAAGGAGACGGGGAGCTGTTTTTT
>TRBD2|TRBV6-1|-|TRBJ2-7
CASTEGLAGGVEQYF
TGTGCCAGCACCGAGGGCCTAGCGGGAGGGGTTGAGCAGTACTTC
>-|TRBV12-5|few|TRBJ2-3
CASGSRQVTDTQYF
TGTGCTAGTGGTTCCCGACAGGTCACAGATACGCAGTATTTT
>-|TRBV5-1|-|TRBJ1-6
CASSLGLGVGDNDSPLHF
TGCGCCAGCAGCTTGGGCTTGGGGGTTGGGGACAACGATTCACCCCTCCACTTT
>TRBD1|TRBV19|-|TRBJ2-1
CASSPTQGANRHEQFF
TGTGCCAGTAGTCCAACACAGGGGGCGAATCGCCATGAGCAGTTCTTC
>-|TRBV19|few|TRBJ1-1
CASNRNTEAFF
TGTGCCAGCAACAGGAACACTGAAGCTTTCTTT
>-|TRBV7-8|-|TRBJ2-3
CASSLSPQGEGYTDTQYF
TGTGCCAGCAGCTTATCACCACAGGGGGAGGGATACACAGATACGCAGTATTTT
>-|TRBV5-3|-|TRBJ1-5
CASTTPGFSNQPQHF
TGTGCCAGCACTACCCCCGGGTTCAGCAATCAGCCCCAGCATTTT
>TRBD1|TRBV7-2|-|TRBJ2-7
CASSPSGGQGFYEQYF
TGTGCCAGCAGCCCGAGCGGCGGACAGGGGTTTTACGAGCAGTACTTC
>-|TRBV20-1|few|TRBJ1-4
CSATTVEKLFF
TGCAGTGCCACGACAGTCGAAAAACTGTTTTTT
>-|TRBV18|once|TRBJ1-2
CASSPGGDDDYGYTF
TGTGCCAGCTCACCAGGGGGGGATGACGACTATGGCTACACCTTC
>-|TRBV6-6|-|TRBJ2-5
CASSPWPGLETQYF
TGTGCCAGCAGCCCCTGGCCAGGTCTGGAGACCCAGTACTTC
>-|TRBV7-3|-|TRBJ2-1
CASSLDGSSYNEQFF
TGTGCCAGCAGCTTGGACGGGAGCTCCTACAATGAGCAGTTCTTC
>TRBD2|TRBV6-6|-|TRBJ2-1
CASSSGGVDEQFF
TGTGCCAGCTCAAGCGGGGGAGTCGATGAGCAGTTCTTC
>-|TRBV25-1|-|TRBJ1-3
CASSEYRSETSGNTIYF
TGTGCCAGCAGTGAATATCGGAGCGAGACCTCTGGAAACACCATATATTTT
>-|TRBV19|-|TRBJ2-1
CASSVPGQLSYNEQFF
TGTGCCAGTAGTGTCCCCGGACAGCTTTCCTACAATGAGCAGTTCTTC
>-|TRBV6-6|few|TRBJ1-5
CASRAGSGNQPQHF
TGTGCCAGCAGGGCAGGGTCGGGCAATCAGCCCCAGCATTTT
>-|TRBV25-1|once|TRBJ1-1
CASSEGRSEAFF
TGTGCCAGCAGTGAGGGCAGATCGGAAGCTTTCTTT
>-|TRBV27|once|TRBJ1-2
CASRGEGSGIYGYTF
TGTGCCAGCAGAGGTGAGGGATCGGGGATCTATGGCTACACCTTC
>-|TRBV4-3|-|TRBJ1-2
CASSQDRGGVGYGYTF
TGCGCCAGCAGCCAAGATCGGGGGGGGGTCGGCTATGGCTACACCTTC
>-|TRBV9|-|TRBJ2-2
CASSLLAGELFF
TGTGCCAGCAGCTTACTAGCCGGGGAGCTGTTTTTT